These 13 T cell receptor beta chains share one sample of origin, sequenced in a study of tumor-infiltrating lymphocytes in primary liver carcinoma. The blood RNA (from unsorted whole blood) was obtained, and germline DNA was also extracted. Total RNA (roughly 550 ng) served as template for TCR beta cDNA synthesis primed by a constant-region primer. What produced the TCR beta libraries was three nested multiplex PCR rounds using slightly modified ARM-PCR. PCR rounds one and two used TRBV1-TRBV30 forward primers with a C-beta reverse primer for 10 cycles each. TCRdb processed the multiplex PCR reads anew with MiXCR; each CDR3 protein has one entry. The table shows approximately 330,000 distinct CDR3 sequences, with 65% occurring only once. The sequenced material came from peripheral blood. The receptors originated from a man aged 40-49 years with primary liver carcinoma and hepatitis B virus infection.

A note on this clonotype: Germline and junction disagree at one end, which may indicate a read error. The chain recombines TRBV30 with TRBJ1-5; D is undetermined. Germline CDR1 and CDR2: GTSNPN and SVGIG (reference sequence). This CDR3 is 13 amino acids long. DNA of the CDR3: TGTGCCTGGAGCGGGAGGTTCAATCAGTCCCAGCATTTT. Amino acid sequence: CAWSGRFNQSQHF.

In the case of this clonotype: This clone may be a read error of a much larger clone one base away. V is TRBV13 and J is TRBJ1-1, with D tentatively TRBD1 (6 bases). The CDR3 covers 14 residues. The V end lost 1 base, the J end lost 5 bases, and 11 bases lay between the germline ends. Per germline, CDR1 PRHDT and CDR2 FYEKMQ (reference sequence). The CDR3 is CASSLVEGGTEAFF. CDR3 coding DNA: TGTGCCAGCAGCTTAGTTGAGGGGGGGACTGAAGCTTTCTTT. Full variable domain (missing parts from reference TRBV13 and TRBJ1-1): AAGVIQSPRHLIKEKRETATLKCYPIPRHDTVYWYQQGPGQDPQFLISFYEKMQSDKGSIPDRFSAQQFSDYHSELNMSSLELGDSALYFCASSLVEGGTEAFFGQGTRLTVV.

This clonotype was found many times. CDR3: CASSLGPNQPQHF. DNA of the CDR3: TGTGCCAGCAGCTTGGGGCCAAATCAGCCCCAGCATTTT. The chain links TRBV5-5 to TRBJ1-5; D not certain. V lost 0 bases and J lost 4, with 5 bases in between. This CDR3 spans 13 amino acids. Germline V gives CDR1 SGHKS, CDR2 YYEKEE (reference sequence). The variable domain in full, with the rest retrieved from reference TRBV5-5 and TRBJ1-5, is DAGVTQSPTHLIKTRGQQVTLRCSPISGHKSVSWYQQVLGQGPQFIFQYYEKEERGRGNFPDRFSARQFPNYSSELNVNALLLGDSALYLCASSLGPNQPQHFGDGTRLSIL.

On this clonotype itself: This may be a read error: a much more frequent sequence differs by one nucleotide. This rearrangement joins TRBV12-3 or TRBV12-4 to TRBJ2-3; no firm D call. The CDR3 is 15 amino acids. V lost 2 bases to trimming and J lost 5 bases, with 14 bases between them. This CDR3 is CASSLLSPPRDTQYF. The CDR3 region has the DNA TGTGCCAGCAGTTTACTATCACCGCCCAGAGATACGCAGTATTTT.

Concerning this clonotype itself: In this CDR3 the conserved last residue, phenylalanine or tryptophan, is missing, so a read error is likely. The chain employs TRBV12-3 or TRBV12-4 and TRBJ2-1; D may be TRBD1 (7 bases). The CDR3 totals 15 residues. Trimming stripped 8 bases from V and 6 bases from J, with 20 bases between. For the CDR3, the DNA is TGTGCCAGCTTCCTTCGACAGGGAGGTTCCAATGAGCAGTTCTCC. Encoded protein: CASFLRQGGSNEQFS.

This chain connects TRBV25-1 to TRBJ1-1; no firm D call. V shed 6 bases and J shed 4 bases, with 15 bases lying between them. The CDR3 runs to 14 residues. CDR1 and CDR2 (germline): MGHDK, SYGVNS. The CDR3 region has the DNA TGTGCCAGCAGCCGAACCAGGCGCAGCACTGAAGCTTTCTTT. Translation gives CASSRTRRSTEAFF.

With regard to this clonotype: A much larger clone sits a single nucleotide away, making a read error possible. The chain uses TRBV6-5 and TRBJ1-2; 12 positions match TRBD1. Germline CDR1 is MNHEY and CDR2 is SVGAGI. CDR3 length equals 14 residues. V shed 5 bases and J 6 bases; nucleotides not matched to a gene: 4. DNA for the CDR3: TGTGCCAGCAGTGGGACAGGGGGCGACAATGGCTACACCTTC. Its translation is CASSGTGGDNGYTF.

Note on this clonotype: A much larger clone sits a single nucleotide away, making a read error possible. The J gene is TRBJ1-6, the V gene TRBV6-5; unclear D gene. This CDR3 is built from 14 residues. Germline-derived CDR1 and CDR2 are MNHEY and SVGAGI. Here the CDR3 DNA reads TGTGCCTGCAGTTATTTTGGGCGTGGTTCACCCCTCCACTTT. It translates to CACSYFGRGSPLHF.

V gene TRBV6-5 combines with J gene TRBJ2-7; D is unclear. The ends were cut back, 5 bases at V and 3 bases at J, with 5 bases in the middle. The CDR3 contains 11 residues. CDR1 is MNHEY and CDR2 is SVGAGI in the germline V gene. The CDR3 sequence: CASSNYYEQYF. The CDR3 DNA sequence: TGTGCCAGCAGTAACTACTACGAGCAGTACTTC.

This chain joins TRBV13 and TRBJ2-1; 9 nucleotides align to TRBD2. Trimming removed 4 bases from V and 4 bases from J; junction bases left unmatched: 11. Germline lookup yields CDR1 PRHDT and CDR2 FYEKMQ (reference sequence). The CDR3 is 17 residues long. This chain's CDR3 is CASSSGLRLADYNEQFF. The CDR3 DNA is TGTGCCAGCAGCTCAGGCCTACGACTAGCGGATTACAATGAGCAGTTCTTC.

Comments on this clonotype: Compared with germline, one end of the junction differs, possibly owing to a read error. The genes are TRBV10-3 and TRBJ2-7; 7 bases are a match to TRBD2. CDR1 is ENHRY, CDR2 SYGVKD, per germline. This CDR3 region has 17 residues. CDR3 in amino acids: CAISESTWGGEFYEQYF. CDR3 nucleotide sequence: TGTGCCATCAGCGAGTCGACCTGGGGGGGGGAATTCTACGAGCAGTACTTC.

This clonotype showed up many times. This chain links TRBV4-1 with TRBJ2-7; TRBD2 aligns across 9 bases. This CDR3 has 16 amino acids. CDR1 MGHRA and CDR2 YSYEKL come from the germline V gene. The trim removed 4 bases at V and 0 bases at J, leaving 7 bases unmatched. The CDR3 loop reads CASSPVPTSGSYEQYF. As DNA, the CDR3 is TGCGCCAGCAGCCCCGTACCGACTAGCGGCTCCTACGAGCAGTACTTC.

Points on this clonotype: This may come from a read error, since a much larger clone is one base off. The chain employs TRBV4-1 and TRBJ1-2; D not resolved. This CDR3 has 14 residues. The germline V and J ends were trimmed by 6 bases and 8 bases, with 19 bases remaining between them. Germline V gene data show CDR1 as MGHRA and CDR2 as YSYEKL. The CDR3 loop is CASRPDILSQGYTF. CDR3 DNA: TGCGCCAGCAGACCCGACATCTTGTCTCAGGGCTACACCTTC.